This TCR beta chain emerged from a study of regulatory T cells in long-lasting Graves disease (dated by TCRdb to about 2021). Background on the whole study: Persistent Graves' disease was defined as persistently positive TSH receptor autoantibodies together with antithyroid drug treatment for over 5 years. Patients with persistent Graves' disease were compared with patients with newly diagnosed Graves' disease using TCR sequencing and RNA sequencing of peripheral blood. The study was registered as a clinical trial and conducted in China. A total of around 35 samples were covered by TCR sequencing, comprising approximately 13 persistent and 20 newly diagnosed Graves' disease patients. Antithyroid drugs had been taken for approximately 10 years on average by persistent Graves' disease patients in the clinical cohort. General findings and caveats noted by the study authors: Compared with newly diagnosed patients, persistent Graves' disease patients had lower TCR Shannon entropy and fewer highly expanded clones, which suggests clonal expansion. Persistent patients shared more public clonotypes among themselves (2,741) than newly diagnosed patients did (about 970). Only peripheral blood was studied, because thyroid tissue, the primary lesion, was inaccessible. Only the TCR beta chain was sequenced and analyzed. The authors acknowledged the small sample size as a limitation that may reduce accuracy. TRBV28, TRBJ1-2 and TRBJ2-5 were preferentially used in persistent disease, while TRBV20-1 and TRBJ2-1 were favored in newly diagnosed disease.

Trimmed from V: 2 bases; trimmed from J: 2 bases; junction bases lacking a gene match: 7. The CDR3 measures 17 amino acids from cysteine to phenylalanine. Only the CDR3 portion is preserved as DNA: 51 bases, with reading frame beginning at the first base. Based on the germline V gene, the CDR1 and CDR2 sequences are SGHAT and FQNNGV. The meaning of the sample's time point label: persistent/refractory GD, antithyroid drugs over 5 years with positive TRAb. For both TCR sequencing and RNA sequencing, RNA was extracted from PBMCs using TRIzol. Graves' disease was diagnosed according to American Thyroid Association guidelines. Recruitment of patients was carried out at an endocrinology department in Xi'an, China. Each patient gave approximately 10 milliliters of peripheral blood, collected in an EDTA anticoagulant tube. Ficoll Paque Plus density gradient separation was used to isolate PBMCs, and no further T cell sorting was performed. An Agilent 2100 Bioanalyzer and agarose gel were used to assess RNA quality, and a NanoDrop 2000 was used to measure RNA concentration.

This clonotype was recorded at least ten times. Its recognized antigen is unknown. Base qualities are not at hand, and no much larger clone is one base apart. Receptor libraries were prepared by multiplex PCR. These reads were obtained on an Illumina HiSeq 4000. TCR beta libraries were built with iRepertoire HTBI primers and Arm-PCR amplification of CDR3 regions. Before sequencing, the PCR products went through gel purification. For the original study's pipeline: Gene usage analysis of CDR3 amino acid clonotypes used the approximately 62 TRBV and approximately 13 TRBJ segments found across samples. COPE and FqMerger were used to merge the filtered high-quality paired reads into contigs. Contigs were aligned with BLAST to IMGT TRBV, TRBD and TRBJ reference genes, and CDR3 was defined per IMGT. Any clonotype with a frequency above 0.1% was counted as a highly expanded clone. Shannon entropy served as the measure of repertoire diversity, while the Gini coefficient captured V-J evenness. A clonotype found in more than one individual was treated as public. The public reads were run again by TCRdb, first through fastp at Q25 and then through MiXCR, and only productive beta chains were kept. Rows with a matching CDR3 protein are joined into one entry that keeps the most common DNA and genes. The authors' filters were not applied to this entry. Counted in this sample were hundreds of thousands of distinct CDR3 sequences; roughly a fifth of them appeared once. The ten largest clonotypes hold approximately 15% of the sample.

The origin of this receptor is a female donor with Graves disease. The sequence joins TRBV11-2 to TRBJ2-2, and 8 junctional nucleotides match TRBD2. The specimen was peripheral blood mononuclear cells (PBMCs), collected when the disease was refractory, from a patient treated with antithyroid drugs. The CDR3 sequence is CASSLRISGVNTGELFF. In nucleotides, the sequence is TGTGCCAGCAGCTTAAGGATTAGCGGGGTTAACACCGGGGAGCTGTTTTTT.